Detailed here is one TCR beta chain. Its antigen is unknown. The sample is drawn from a study of T cell responses to AZD1222 COVID-19 vaccine. This CDR3 is built from 13 residues. Germline CDR1 is KGHSY and CDR2 is FQNENV. V was cut by 0 bases and J by 3 bases, with 3 bases left in between. Profiled with immunoSEQ multiplex PCR; TCRdb holds only in-frame clones, not every one. The sample shows about 120,000 clones, just under 95% of them seen only once. Study conclusions and caveats: Among the donors, most were white British and more were female, and clonal diversity was possibly underestimated. Spike-specific TCR breadth and depth were elevated following two AZD1222 doses. Among AZD1222 vaccinees, only 5 or 6 were seropositive at baseline.

The starting material was peripheral blood, obtained on day 0 of AZD1222 vaccination. The receptor was derived from an adult in good health. The chain uses TRBV16 and TRBJ1-5; D unresolved. CDR3 bases: TGTGCCAGCAGCCAATCACCCAATCAGCCCCAGCATTTT. Its translation is CASSQSPNQPQHF.